The T cell receptor beta chain described here comes from a study of T cell responses to AZD1222 COVID-19 vaccine. Study conclusions and caveats: Repertoire sampling happened only post peak T cell response. Compared with day 0, the breadth and depth of the Spike-specific TCR repertoire rose significantly after two doses of AZD1222.

With respect to this clone: The antigen is not known.

Analysis merged second doses at about 4 or about 12 weeks. Germline V gives CDR1 SEHNR, CDR2 FQNEAQ (reference sequence). V was trimmed by 5 bases and J by 9 bases, leaving 11 bases between them. The CDR3 covers 12 residues. The data were produced by immunoSEQ multiplex PCR, yet TCRdb's version contains in-frame clones alone and is incomplete. The repertoire holds about 140,000 clones, with 80% to 95% as singletons. The specimen comprised peripheral blood, sampled 28 days after the second AZD1222 dose. This clonotype was obtained from an adult who received the AZD1222 COVID-19 vaccine. The chain couples TRBV7-9 to TRBJ1-5; D unclear. The CDR3 region is CASSRDDRPQHF. DNA of the CDR3: TGTGCCAGCAGCCGCGATGATCGGCCCCAGCATTTT.